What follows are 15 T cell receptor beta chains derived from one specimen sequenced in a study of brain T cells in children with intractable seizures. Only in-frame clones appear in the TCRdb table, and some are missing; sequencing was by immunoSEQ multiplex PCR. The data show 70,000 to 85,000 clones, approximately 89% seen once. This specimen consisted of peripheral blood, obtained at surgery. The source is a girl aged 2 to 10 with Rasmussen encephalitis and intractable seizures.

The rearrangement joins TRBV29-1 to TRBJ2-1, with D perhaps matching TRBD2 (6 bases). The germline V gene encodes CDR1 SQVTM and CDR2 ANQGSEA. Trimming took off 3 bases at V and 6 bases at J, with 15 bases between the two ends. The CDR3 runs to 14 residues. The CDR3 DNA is TGCAGCGTTGAGGGCGGGGAATTAGTCAATGAGCAGTTCTTC. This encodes CSVEGGELVNEQFF.

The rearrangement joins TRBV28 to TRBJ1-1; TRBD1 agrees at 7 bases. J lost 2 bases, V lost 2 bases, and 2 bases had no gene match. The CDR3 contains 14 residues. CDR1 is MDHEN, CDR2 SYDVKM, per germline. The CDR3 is CASSLRGGNTEAFF. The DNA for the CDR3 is TGTGCCAGCAGTTTACGAGGGGGCAACACTGAAGCTTTCTTT.

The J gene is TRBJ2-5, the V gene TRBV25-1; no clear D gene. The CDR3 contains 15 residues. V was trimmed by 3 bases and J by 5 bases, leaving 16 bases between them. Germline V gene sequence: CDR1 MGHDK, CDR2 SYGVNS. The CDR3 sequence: CASSDSRRMGETQYF. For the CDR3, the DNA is TGTGCCAGCAGTGACTCGCGCCGAATGGGGGAGACCCAGTACTTC. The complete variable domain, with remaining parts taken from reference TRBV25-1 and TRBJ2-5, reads EADIYQTPRYLVIGTGKKITLECSQTMGHDKMYWYQQDPGMELHLIHYSYGVNSTEKGDLSSESTVSRIRTEHFPLTLESARPSHTSQYLCASSDSRRMGETQYFGPGTRLLVL.

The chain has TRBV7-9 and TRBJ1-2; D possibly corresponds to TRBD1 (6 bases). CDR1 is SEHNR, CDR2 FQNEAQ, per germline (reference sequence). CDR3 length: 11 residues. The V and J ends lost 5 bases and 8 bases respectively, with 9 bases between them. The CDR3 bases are TGTGCCAGCAGCACAGGGCCCGGCTACACCTTC. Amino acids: CASSTGPGYTF.

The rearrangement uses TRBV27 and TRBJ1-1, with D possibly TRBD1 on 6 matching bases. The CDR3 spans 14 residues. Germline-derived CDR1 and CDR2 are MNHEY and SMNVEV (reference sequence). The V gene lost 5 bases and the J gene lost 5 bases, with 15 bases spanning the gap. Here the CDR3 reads CASSGGGGGTEAFF. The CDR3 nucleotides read TGTGCCAGCAGTGGAGGGGGAGGTGGAACTGAAGCTTTCTTT.

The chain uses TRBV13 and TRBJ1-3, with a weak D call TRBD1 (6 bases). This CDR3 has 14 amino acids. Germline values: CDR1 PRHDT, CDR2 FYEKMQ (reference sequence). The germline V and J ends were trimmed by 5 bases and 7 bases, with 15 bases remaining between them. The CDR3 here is CASSLYRVMNTIYF. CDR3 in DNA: TGTGCCAGCAGCCTTTACAGGGTCATGAACACCATATATTTT.

Written as DNA, the CDR3 is TGTGCCAGCTCACCACCTCAGTCGGGCGGCACAGATACGCAGTATTTT. This translates into CASSPPQSGGTDTQYF. The chain is built from TRBV18 and TRBJ2-3; no clear D gene. Germline CDR1 reads KGHSH; CDR2 reads LQKENI. CDR3 size: 16 residues. The V end was cut by 0 bases, the J end by 1 base, with 11 bases between.

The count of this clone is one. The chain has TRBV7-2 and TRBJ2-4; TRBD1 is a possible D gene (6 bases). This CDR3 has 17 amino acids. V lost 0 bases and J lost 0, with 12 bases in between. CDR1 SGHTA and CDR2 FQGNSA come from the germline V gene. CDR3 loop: CASSLAKDRQAKNIQYF. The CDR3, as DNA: TGTGCCAGCAGCTTAGCGAAGGACAGACAAGCCAAAAACATTCAGTACTTC.

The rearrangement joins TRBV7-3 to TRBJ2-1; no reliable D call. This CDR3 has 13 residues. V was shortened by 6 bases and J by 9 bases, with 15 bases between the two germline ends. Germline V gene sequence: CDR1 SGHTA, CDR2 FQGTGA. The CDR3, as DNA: TGTGCCAGCAGTCCCATTCTAGGTCGTGAGCAGTTCTTC. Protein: CASSPILGREQFF.

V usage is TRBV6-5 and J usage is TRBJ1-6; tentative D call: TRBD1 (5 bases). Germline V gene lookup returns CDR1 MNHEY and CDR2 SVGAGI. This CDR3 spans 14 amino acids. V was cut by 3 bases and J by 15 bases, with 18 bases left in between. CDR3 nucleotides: TGTGCCAGCAGTTATCGACAGCTCCCTGAACACCTCCACTTT. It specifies CASSYRQLPEHLHF.

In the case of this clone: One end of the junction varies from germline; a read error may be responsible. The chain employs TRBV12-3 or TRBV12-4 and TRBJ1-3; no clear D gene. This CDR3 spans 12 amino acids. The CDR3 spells CASSNGRRKSFF. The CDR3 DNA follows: TGTGCCAGCAGCAATGGTAGGCGGAAGAGTTTTTTT.

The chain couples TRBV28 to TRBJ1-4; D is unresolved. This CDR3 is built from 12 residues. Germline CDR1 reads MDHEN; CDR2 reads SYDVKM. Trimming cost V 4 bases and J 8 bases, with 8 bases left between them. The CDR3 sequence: CASSSGWEKLFF. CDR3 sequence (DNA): TGTGCCAGCAGTTCAGGATGGGAAAAACTGTTTTTT.

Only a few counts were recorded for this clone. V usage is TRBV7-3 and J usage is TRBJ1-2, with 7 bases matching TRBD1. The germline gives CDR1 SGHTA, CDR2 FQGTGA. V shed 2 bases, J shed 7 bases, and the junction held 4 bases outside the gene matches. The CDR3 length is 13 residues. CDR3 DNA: TGTGCCAGCAGCTTAGAGGGGGCTGGTGGCTACACCTTC. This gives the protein CASSLEGAGGYTF.

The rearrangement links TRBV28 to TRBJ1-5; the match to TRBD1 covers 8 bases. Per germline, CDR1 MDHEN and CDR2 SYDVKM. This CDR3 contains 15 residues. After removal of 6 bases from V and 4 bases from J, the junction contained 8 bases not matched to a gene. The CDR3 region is CASRTGQVLNQPQHF. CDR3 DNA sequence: TGTGCCAGCAGAACGGGACAGGTATTGAATCAGCCCCAGCATTTT.

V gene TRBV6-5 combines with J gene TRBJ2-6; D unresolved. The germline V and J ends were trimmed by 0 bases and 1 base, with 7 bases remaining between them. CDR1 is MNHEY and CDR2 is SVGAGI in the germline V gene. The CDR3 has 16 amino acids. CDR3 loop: CASSYSVQSGANVLTF. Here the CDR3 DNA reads TGTGCCAGCAGTTACTCGGTCCAGTCTGGGGCCAACGTCCTGACTTTC.